This T cell receptor (beta chain) was identified during a study of cytomegalovirus exposure and HLA in healthy donors. The study's findings and limits: In vitro confirmation showed three CMV-associated chains to be CMV antigen specific.

With 60 Vbeta and 13 Jbeta primers, the PCR was carried out. The assay was immunoSEQ multiplex PCR, and TCRdb's table has in-frame clones only and misses some. The repertoire holds around 140,000 clones, with approximately 70% as singletons. As to this clone: The antigen is not known.

Germline V CDR1 and CDR2: SGHVS, FQNEAQ. The ends were cut back, 2 bases at V and 6 bases at J, with 20 bases in the middle. The CDR3 has 17 residues. The origin of this receptor is an older woman in good health and CMV-seropositive. The gene calls are TRBV7-8 and TRBJ2-4; D is perhaps TRBD1 (6 bases). Sample: PBMCs. This CDR3 reads CASSLFMRGGGGNIQYF. The CDR3 DNA reads TGTGCCAGCAGCTTATTCATGAGAGGGGGTGGGGGAAACATTCAGTACTTC.